The clone carrying this T cell receptor beta chain has a handful of counts. Its antigen is as yet unknown. Per sample, a minimum of 6 million PBMCs were isolated. The data are from a study of blood T cells in healthy people across ages. Background on the study: With template switching, about one barcoded beta molecule was captured per two T cells.

PCR was performed a second time for 7 to 11 cycles using a sample-barcoded 5' primer and a J-beta primer mix. From the 5' RACE reads, TCRdb called clonotypes with MiXCR, one entry per CDR3 protein. This sample has some 850,000 distinct CDR3 sequences; roughly 24% occur once, and the top ten carry 2.5% to 3.5%. Regarding the study as a whole: Age showed a roughly linear inverse relationship with TCR beta diversity per million T cells.

This CDR3 is 13 amino acids long. The trim removed 7 bases at V and 3 bases at J, leaving 6 bases unmatched. Germline V gene data show CDR1 as DFQATT and CDR2 as SNEGSKA (reference sequence). Another study also made use of these data, one on T cells of mothers and their children. According to that study: Material was donated by three healthy Caucasian mothers and their six children.

The sample consisted of blood. This chain uses TRBV20-1 with TRBJ2-7; 10 positions match TRBD1. This receptor was taken from a boy between 10 and 17 years old in good health. The CDR3 spells CSGSGTGVYEQYF. The CDR3 DNA follows: TGCAGTGGATCAGGGACAGGGGTCTACGAGCAGTACTTC.